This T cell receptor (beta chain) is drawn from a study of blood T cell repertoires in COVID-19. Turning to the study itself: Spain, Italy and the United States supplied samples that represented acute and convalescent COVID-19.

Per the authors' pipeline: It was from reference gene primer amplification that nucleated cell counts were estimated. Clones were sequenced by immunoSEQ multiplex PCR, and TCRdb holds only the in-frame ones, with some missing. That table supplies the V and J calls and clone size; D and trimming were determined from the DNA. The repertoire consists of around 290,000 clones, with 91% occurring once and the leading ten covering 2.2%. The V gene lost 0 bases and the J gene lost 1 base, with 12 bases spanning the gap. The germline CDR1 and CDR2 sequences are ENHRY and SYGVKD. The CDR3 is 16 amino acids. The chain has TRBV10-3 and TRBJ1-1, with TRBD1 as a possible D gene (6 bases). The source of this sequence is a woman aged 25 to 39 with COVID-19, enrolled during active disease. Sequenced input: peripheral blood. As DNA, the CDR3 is TGTGCCATCAGTGAGTCCAGTCAGGGGCGGAACACTGAAGCTTTCTTT. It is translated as CAISESSQGRNTEAFF.